The present T cell receptor (beta chain) was sequenced within a study of technical replicates of blood from several donors. Clones were sequenced by immunoSEQ multiplex PCR, and TCRdb holds only the in-frame ones, with some missing. The sample contains about 88,000 clones, about 90% of which appear only once. This CDR3 comprises 13 residues. Germline V CDR1 and CDR2: LNHDA, SQIVND (reference sequence). Trimming took off 5 bases at V and 4 bases at J, with 11 bases between the two ends. The TCR sequence derives from a human donor in good health. Input material: T cells isolated from PBMCs. The chain links TRBV19 to TRBJ1-1; D is perhaps TRBD1 (5 bases). CDR3 nucleotides: TGTGCCAGTAGTGTCGGAAGGGGCACTGAAGCTTTCTTT. Its protein product is CASSVGRGTEAFF.